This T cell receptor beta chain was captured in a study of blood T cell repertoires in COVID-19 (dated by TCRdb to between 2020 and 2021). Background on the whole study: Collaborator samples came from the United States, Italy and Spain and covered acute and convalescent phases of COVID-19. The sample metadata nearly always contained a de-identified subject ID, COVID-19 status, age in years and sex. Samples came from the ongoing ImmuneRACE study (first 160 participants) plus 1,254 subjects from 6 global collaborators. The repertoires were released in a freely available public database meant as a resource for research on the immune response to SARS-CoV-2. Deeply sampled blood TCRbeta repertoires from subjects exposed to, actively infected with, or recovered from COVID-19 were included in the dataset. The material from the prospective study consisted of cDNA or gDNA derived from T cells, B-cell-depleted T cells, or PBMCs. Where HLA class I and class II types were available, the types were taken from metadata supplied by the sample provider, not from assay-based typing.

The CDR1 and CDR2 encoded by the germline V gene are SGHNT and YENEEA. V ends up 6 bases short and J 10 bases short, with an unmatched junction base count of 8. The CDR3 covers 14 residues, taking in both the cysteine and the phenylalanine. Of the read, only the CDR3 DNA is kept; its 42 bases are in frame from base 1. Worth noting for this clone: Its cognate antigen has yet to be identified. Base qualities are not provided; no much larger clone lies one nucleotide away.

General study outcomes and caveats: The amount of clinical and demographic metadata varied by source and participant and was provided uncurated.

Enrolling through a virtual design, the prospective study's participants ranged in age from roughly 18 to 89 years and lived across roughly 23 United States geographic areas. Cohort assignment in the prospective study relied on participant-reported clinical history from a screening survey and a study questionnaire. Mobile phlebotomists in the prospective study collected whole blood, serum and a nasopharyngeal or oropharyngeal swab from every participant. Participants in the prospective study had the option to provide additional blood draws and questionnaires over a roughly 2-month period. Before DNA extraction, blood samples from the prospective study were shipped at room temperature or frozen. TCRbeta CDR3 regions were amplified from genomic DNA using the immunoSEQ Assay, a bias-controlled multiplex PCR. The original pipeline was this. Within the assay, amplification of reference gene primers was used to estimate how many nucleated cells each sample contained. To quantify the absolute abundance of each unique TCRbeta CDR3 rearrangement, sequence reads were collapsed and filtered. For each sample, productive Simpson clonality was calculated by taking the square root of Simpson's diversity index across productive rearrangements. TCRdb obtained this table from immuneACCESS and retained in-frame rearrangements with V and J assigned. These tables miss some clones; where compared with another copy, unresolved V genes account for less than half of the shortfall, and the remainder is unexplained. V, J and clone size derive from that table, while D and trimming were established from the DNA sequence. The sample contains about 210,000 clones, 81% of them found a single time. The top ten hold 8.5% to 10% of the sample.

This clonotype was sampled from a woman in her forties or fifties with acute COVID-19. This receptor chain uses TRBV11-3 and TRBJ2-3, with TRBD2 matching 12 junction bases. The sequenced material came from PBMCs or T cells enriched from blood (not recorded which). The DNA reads TGTGCCAGCAGTCCGACTAGCGGGGGTGGGGCGCAGTATTTT. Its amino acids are CASSPTSGGGAQYF.